This T cell receptor beta chain emerged from a study of CD39 and CD103 CD8 tumor-infiltrating T cells (dated by TCRdb to the late 2010s). Notes on the research overall: Repertoire comparisons were shown for an HPV-positive HNSCC, an HPV-negative HNSCC, an ovarian cancer and a melanoma patient. TCRbeta CDR3 deep sequencing compared repertoires of CD8 TIL subsets defined by CD103 and CD39 with peripheral memory CD8 T cells. Results and caveats for the whole study, not just this receptor: Clonotypes from DN TILs largely overlapped with peripheral memory CD8 repertoires, while clonotypes from DP TILs were only rarely found in blood or uninvolved lymph node. DP CD8 TILs appeared to be more oligoclonal than DN and SP CD8 TILs and blood memory CD8 T cells, with about 55-86% covered by the top 30 clonotypes.

Regarding this clone: The clone's antigen remains unknown. No base qualities exist here, and no much larger clone lies one base off it.

Patients were not receiving therapy at sample collection, though earlier treatments ranged from chemotherapy, radiotherapy, surgery and immunotherapy to none. After thawing, cells were enriched for T lymphocytes using a negative-selection kit, and EpCAM beads were added for tumor-infiltrating lymphocytes. Memory CD8 T cells were sorted as CD8+CD4-CD45RA- cells irrespective of CCR7 expression. Peripheral blood mononuclear cells were obtained using a Ficoll-Paque PLUS gradient and were cryopreserved prior to analysis. Populations were sorted to roughly 99% purity on a FACSAria II, and cell pellets were frozen for TCR sequencing without culture. For each subset, between about 10,000 and 100,000 sorted cells were used for genomic DNA extraction with the DNeasy Blood and Tissue Kit. The immunoSEQ service sequenced and mapped the TCRbeta V-J or V-D-J regions, with each sample reaching coverage above 8x. As for the authors' bioinformatics: Analysis was restricted to productive rearrangements exported from the immunoSEQ Analyzer platform, and clonality was assessed using the 500 most abundant clones. Repertoire overlap between populations was quantified with the Morisita-Horn similarity index and the Jaccard index. Morisita-Horn similarity between CD8 T-cell subset TCR repertoires was measured in six cancer patients. This is the immuneACCESS table as TCRdb keeps it, with only in-frame sequences that have V and J called. A part of the clones is gone; compared with another copy, unresolved V genes explain less than half, and the rest is unexplained. Clone size and V and J calls were adopted from that table, with D and trimming inferred from the DNA. The sample table shows some 16,000 clones, and 75% to 95% are seen once. The top ten hold about 4.4% of the sample.

Cut back by 1 base and 1 base, the V and J ends lie 19 bases apart. Its CDR3 holds 18 amino acids, cysteine through phenylalanine. Only the CDR3 portion is preserved as DNA: 54 bases, with reading frame beginning at the first base. The germline V gene (reference sequence) sets CDR1 to SEHNR and CDR2 to FQNEAQ. This TCR derives from a human donor with head and neck squamous cell carcinoma. The sequence is built from TRBV7-9 and TRBJ1-1; TRBD1 is possibly the D segment (5 matching bases). What was sequenced was CD8+ T cells sorted from blood. The cell subset or site label for this specimen denotes: total memory CD8 T cells (CD45RA-CCR7+/-) from blood or uninvolved lymph node. The bases are TGTGCCAGCAGCTTAGTTGTGAGGCCGGGACGGACGAACACTGAAGCTTTCTTT. The resulting protein is CASSLVVRPGRTNTEAFF.